These 28 T cell receptor beta chains came from one sample sequenced in a study of Ad26.COV2.S vaccination and SARS-CoV-2 variants. The sample's treatment: about 20 received Ad26.COV2.S at low or high dose, single or two shots; about 5 received placebo; per-sample allocation not given. Samples came from day 63 after the first vaccine or placebo injection. Profiled with immunoSEQ multiplex PCR; TCRdb holds only in-frame clones, not every one. This repertoire shows around 340,000 clones, about 89% found once; its top ten account for around 4.5%. The specimen comprised peripheral blood, sampled in a trial of Ad26.COV2.S vaccine versus placebo. The receptors were sampled from a person aged 18-60 years who received the Ad26.COV2.S COVID-19 vaccine or a placebo.

The gene calls are TRBV4-3 and TRBJ2-1; D is perhaps TRBD2 (6 bases). The germline V and J ends were trimmed by 2 bases and 12 bases, with 23 bases remaining between them. The CDR3 has 16 amino acids. The germline gives CDR1 LGHNA, CDR2 YSLEER. CDR3 sequence: CASSQSPGTALSRQFF. CDR3 DNA sequence: TGCGCCAGCAGCCAATCACCCGGGACTGCTCTTTCTCGGCAGTTCTTC.

The rearrangement joins TRBV5-1 to TRBJ1-4; D is possibly TRBD1 (6 bases). V lost 1 base and J 14 bases, leaving 24 bases between the germline ends. Per germline, CDR1 SGHRS and CDR2 YFSETQ. This CDR3 comprises 16 residues. CDR3 residues: CASSLTAGAAAEGLFF. CDR3 bases: TGCGCCAGCAGCTTGACAGCAGGGGCGGCGGCGGAGGGGCTGTTTTTT.

J is TRBJ2-1 and V is TRBV5-1; 11 nucleotides match TRBD2. CDR1 and CDR2 from the germline V gene are SGHRS and YFSETQ. This CDR3 contains 16 residues. The V and J ends lost 4 bases and 4 bases, in that order; junction bases with no gene match: 7. CDR3 protein: CASSQLAGGPYNEQFF. In DNA, the CDR3 is TGCGCCAGCAGCCAATTAGCGGGGGGGCCGTACAATGAGCAGTTCTTC. Variable domain in full (rest from reference TRBV5-1 and TRBJ2-1): KAGVTQTPRYLIKTRGQQVTLSCSPISGHRSVSWYQQTPGQGLQFLFEYFSETQRNKGNFPGRFSGRQFSNSRSEMNVSTLELGDSALYLCASSQLAGGPYNEQFFGPGTRLTVL.

The rearrangement joins TRBV5-6 to TRBJ2-3; maybe TRBD2 (5 bases). The germline CDR1 and CDR2 sequences are SGHDT and YYEEEE. V was shortened by 7 bases and J by 10 bases, with 31 bases between the two germline ends. The CDR3 sequence is 17 residues long. For the CDR3, the DNA is TGTGCCAGCTACCACCACGGGGAAGGTCCCTCCGAAGCATCGCAGTATTTT. Protein product: CASYHHGEGPSEASQYF.

The genes are TRBV15 and TRBJ1-5, with TRBD1 as a possible D gene (6 bases). CDR3 length: 16 residues. V gave up 0 bases and J gave up 4 bases, with 13 bases separating them. The germline V gene has CDR1 LNHNV and CDR2 YYDKDF (reference sequence). This chain's CDR3 is CATSRDGDNGNQPQHF. DNA for the CDR3: TGTGCCACCAGCAGAGATGGGGACAACGGTAATCAGCCCCAGCATTTT.

This chain uses TRBV2 with TRBJ2-7; 8 bases match TRBD1. V trimming: 6 bases; J trimming: 5 bases; junction bases outside the gene matches: 12. The CDR3 spans 15 residues. CDR1 is SNHLY and CDR2 is FYNNEI in the germline V gene. The CDR3 here is CASSLDRAIYDEQYF. CDR3 DNA: TGTGCCAGCAGCTTGGACAGGGCCATATACGACGAGCAGTACTTC.

The chain carries TRBV11-2 and TRBJ2-7; TRBD1 might be the D (6 bases). From germline, CDR1 is SGHAT and CDR2 FQNNGV. The CDR3 length is 13 residues. Trimming stripped 4 bases from V and 6 bases from J, with 13 bases between. The DNA for the CDR3 is TGTGCCAGCAGCTCCAACCGGGACACCGAGCAGTACTTC. Its protein is CASSSNRDTEQYF.

This chain joins TRBV30 and TRBJ2-6; D is tentatively TRBD1 or TRBD2 (5 bases each). Between the trimmed V and J ends, which lost 2 bases and 2 bases, there was a span of 10 bases. The germline V gene encodes CDR1 GTSNPN and CDR2 SVGIG (reference sequence). This CDR3 has 15 residues. The CDR3: CAWSRDRTGANVLTF. The CDR3 DNA reads TGTGCCTGGAGTCGGGACCGGACTGGGGCCAACGTCCTGACTTTC. Full variable domain (outside the CDR3, taken from reference TRBV30 and TRBJ2-6): SQTIHQWPATLVQPVGSPLSLECTVEGTSNPNLYWYRQAAGRGLQLLFYSVGIGQISSEVPQNLSASRPQDRQFILSSKKLLLSDSGFYLCAWSRDRTGANVLTFGAGSRLTVL.

This clone has a single count. This rearrangement joins TRBV6-2 or TRBV6-3 to TRBJ2-3; D call uncertain. Germline CDR1 MNHEY, CDR2 SVGEGT. The V and J ends lost 4 bases and 5 bases respectively, with 13 bases between them. The CDR3 runs to 14 residues. The CDR3 is CASSSGSRLDTQYF. In DNA, the CDR3 is TGTGCCAGCAGTTCCGGTTCGAGGTTAGATACGCAGTATTTT.

The chain uses TRBV5-1 and TRBJ2-1; perhaps D is TRBD1 or TRBD2 (5 bases each). V lost 6 bases and J lost 5, with 18 bases in between. CDR1 and CDR2 (germline): SGHRS, YFSETQ. This CDR3 is 15 amino acids long. The CDR3 protein is CASTIIPGRDNEQFF. The DNA of the CDR3 is TGCGCCAGCACCATCATCCCGGGACGAGACAATGAGCAGTTCTTC.

This chain connects TRBV25-1 to TRBJ1-1, with D unresolved. This CDR3 spans 16 amino acids. Trimming shortened V by 3 bases and J by 5 bases, and 19 bases separated the two germline ends. CDR1 MGHDK and CDR2 SYGVNS come from the germline V gene. The DNA of the CDR3 is TGTGCCAGCAGTGACCCCGTCGGTGGGAGAGGAACTGAAGCTTTCTTT. Protein: CASSDPVGGRGTEAFF.

This rearrangement joins TRBV5-1 to TRBJ2-7; D is unresolved. Trimming pared 5 bases from V and 0 bases from J, leaving 12 bases between. Germline CDR1 reads SGHRS; CDR2 reads YFSETQ. CDR3 length equals 14 residues. The CDR3 DNA follows: TGCGCCAGCAGATTAGACGTGTCCTCCTACGAGCAGTACTTC. This codes for CASRLDVSSYEQYF.

The chain joins TRBV27 to TRBJ1-1; TRBD1 is a possible D gene (5 bases). There are 14 residues in the CDR3. The germline V gene has CDR1 MNHEY and CDR2 SMNVEV (reference sequence). Between the trimmed V and J ends, which lost 3 bases and 1 base, there was a span of 9 bases. The CDR3 here is CASSFGGKNTEAFF. The DNA of the CDR3 is TGTGCCAGCAGTTTCGGGGGAAAGAACACTGAAGCTTTCTTT.

The chain recombines TRBV3-1 (or the pseudogene TRBV3-2) with TRBJ1-1; TRBD1 matches 7 bases. Germline CDR1 LGHDT, CDR2 YNNKEL (reference sequence). Unmatched junction bases numbered 11, after V lost 3 bases and J lost 4 bases. This CDR3 spans 16 amino acids. The CDR3, as DNA: TGTGCCAGCAGCCAGCACGGCAGGGGGTATGGCACTGAAGCTTTCTTT. Translated, it gives CASSQHGRGYGTEAFF.

The J gene is TRBJ1-6, the V gene TRBV18; tentative D call: TRBD1 (5 bases). The CDR3 loop spans 14 amino acids. The germline V gene encodes CDR1 KGHSH and CDR2 LQKENI. The V gene lost 3 bases and the J gene lost 9 bases, with 12 bases spanning the gap. CDR3 coding DNA: TGTGCCAGCTCACCCGGTACTGGGGGTTCACCCCTCCACTTT. Amino acids: CASSPGTGGSPLHF.

The chain combines TRBV4-2 with TRBJ2-3; 9 bases are shared with TRBD2. The CDR3 covers 16 residues. The trim removed 0 bases at V and 2 bases at J, leaving 3 bases unmatched. Looked up from germline, CDR1 is LGHNA and CDR2 is YNFKEQ. The CDR3 DNA reads as TGTGCCAGCAGCCAAGAAGCTAGCGGGAACACAGATACGCAGTATTTT. It yields the protein CASSQEASGNTDTQYF.

The V call is TRBV11-2, the J call TRBJ2-7, with 11 bases that match TRBD1. Per germline, CDR1 SGHAT and CDR2 FQNNGV. Unmatched junction bases numbered 6, after V lost 5 bases and J lost 6 bases. The CDR3 is 14 residues long. DNA for the CDR3: TGTGCCAGCAGCACCGGACAGGGGGCATCCGAGCAGTACTTC. Encoded protein: CASSTGQGASEQYF.

The J gene is TRBJ2-5, the V gene TRBV6-5; D may be TRBD1 (6 bases). The V gene's germline CDR1 is MNHEY and CDR2 SVGAGI. The CDR3 contains 16 residues. Trimming removed 0 bases from V and 5 bases from J, with 16 bases in between. The CDR3 protein is CASSYSVTGNLETQYF. CDR3 nucleotide sequence: TGTGCCAGCAGTTACTCGGTCACAGGGAATCTGGAGACCCAGTACTTC.

The rearrangement joins TRBV7-9 to TRBJ2-1; D not resolved. Germline lookup yields CDR1 SEHNR and CDR2 FQNEAQ (reference sequence). The length of the CDR3 is 14 residues. The V gene lost 0 bases and the J gene lost 6 bases, with 9 bases spanning the gap. The CDR3 DNA follows: TGTGCCAGCAGCTTAGCGGAAATACGCAATGAGCAGTTCTTC. Protein sequence: CASSLAEIRNEQFF.

This chain links TRBV9 with TRBJ2-3; tentative D call: TRBD2 (5 bases). V gave up 0 bases and J gave up 6 bases, with 11 bases separating them. CDR3 length: 14 residues. Germline CDR1 and CDR2: SGDLS and YYNGEE. This CDR3 is CASSVETGVDTQYF. CDR3 DNA: TGTGCCAGCAGCGTAGAAACCGGGGTGGATACGCAGTATTTT.

The V gene is TRBV2, the J gene TRBJ2-2, with D possibly matching TRBD1 (6 bases). The length of the CDR3 is 15 residues. CDR1 and CDR2 from the germline V gene are SNHLY and FYNNEI. Trimming left V 4 bases short and J 2 bases short, with 11 bases between. CDR3 nucleotide sequence: TGTGCCAGCAGTGGACAGGCGATAAACACCGGGGAGCTGTTTTTT. Translated, it gives CASSGQAINTGELFF.

The CDR3 coding sequence is TGTGCCAGCAGCTTTTCCCGGACCCCCCCCTACGAGCAGTACTTC. Protein product: CASSFSRTPPYEQYF. This chain connects TRBV5-6 to TRBJ2-7, with unresolved D. Germline values: CDR1 SGHDT, CDR2 YYEEEE. V was pared by 2 bases and J by 2 bases, with 14 bases between. This CDR3 has 15 residues.

V gene TRBV5-4 combines with J gene TRBJ1-6, with D possibly being TRBD1 (6 bases). Germline CDR1 reads SGHNT; CDR2 reads YYREEE (reference sequence). The CDR3 spans 15 residues. Trimming cost V 3 bases and J 9 bases, with 16 bases left between them. The CDR3 bases are TGTGCCAGCAGCTCGCTACAGGGAGGGAGTTCACCCCTCCACTTT. This encodes CASSSLQGGSSPLHF.

The rearrangement joins TRBV19 to TRBJ2-6; D not resolved. The CDR3 is made up of 19 amino acids. The germline V gene has CDR1 LNHDA and CDR2 SQIVND (reference sequence). V dropped 7 bases and J dropped 1 base, with 23 bases sitting between them. The CDR3 is CASTSPAAVTLSGANVLTF. CDR3 coding DNA: TGTGCCAGTACCTCTCCGGCAGCCGTAACATTATCTGGGGCCAACGTCCTGACTTTC.

V is TRBV7-6 and J is TRBJ1-3; D unclear. Per the germline V gene, CDR1 is SGHVS and CDR2 is FNYEAQ. CDR3 length equals 16 residues. Trimming cost V 2 bases and J 2 bases, with 13 bases left between them. The CDR3 sequence is CASSLRVGSAGNTIYF. DNA of the CDR3: TGTGCCAGCAGCTTAAGGGTCGGTAGTGCTGGAAACACCATATATTTT. Full variable domain (outside the CDR3, taken from reference TRBV7-6 and TRBJ1-3): GAGVSQSPRYKVTKRGQDVALRCDPISGHVSLYWYRQALGQGPEFLTYFNYEAQQDKSGLPNDRFSAERPEGSISTLTIQRTEQRDSAMYRCASSLRVGSAGNTIYFGEGSWLTVV.

This clone occurred once. V usage is TRBV28 and J usage is TRBJ2-2, with 9 bases identical to TRBD2. This CDR3 has 16 amino acids. Looked up from germline, CDR1 is MDHEN and CDR2 is SYDVKM. V was pared by 2 bases and J by 5 bases, with 6 bases of the junction left unmatched. CDR3 loop: CASSLVAGVGTGELFF. The CDR3, as DNA: TGTGCCAGCAGTTTAGTAGCGGGAGTAGGTACCGGGGAGCTGTTTTTT. Using reference TRBV28 and TRBJ2-2 for the parts outside the CDR3, the full variable domain is DVKVTQSSRYLVKRTGEKVFLECVQDMDHENMFWYRQDPGLGLRLIYFSYDVKMKEKGDIPEGYSVSREKKERFSLILESASTNQTSMYLCASSLVAGVGTGELFFGEGSRLTVL.

The chain uses TRBV13 and TRBJ2-4; 7 bases align to TRBD1. Per germline, CDR1 PRHDT and CDR2 FYEKMQ (reference sequence). This CDR3 comprises 17 residues. The ends lost 5 bases at V and 3 bases at J; junction bases unmatched: 13. CDR3 amino acids: CASSPTHRGRGKNIQYF. For the CDR3, the DNA is TGTGCCAGCAGCCCCACCCACAGGGGTCGGGGCAAAAACATTCAGTACTTC.

Here the CDR3 DNA reads TGTGCCAGCAGCTTAGTGGGGGGAGAGACCCAGTACTTC. This sequence encodes CASSLVGGETQYF. The chain employs TRBV7-8 and TRBJ2-5; D perhaps matches TRBD2 (6 bases). Germline V gene data show CDR1 as SGHVS and CDR2 as FQNEAQ. The CDR3 is 13 amino acids. Trimming left V 1 base short and J 4 bases short, with 7 bases between.